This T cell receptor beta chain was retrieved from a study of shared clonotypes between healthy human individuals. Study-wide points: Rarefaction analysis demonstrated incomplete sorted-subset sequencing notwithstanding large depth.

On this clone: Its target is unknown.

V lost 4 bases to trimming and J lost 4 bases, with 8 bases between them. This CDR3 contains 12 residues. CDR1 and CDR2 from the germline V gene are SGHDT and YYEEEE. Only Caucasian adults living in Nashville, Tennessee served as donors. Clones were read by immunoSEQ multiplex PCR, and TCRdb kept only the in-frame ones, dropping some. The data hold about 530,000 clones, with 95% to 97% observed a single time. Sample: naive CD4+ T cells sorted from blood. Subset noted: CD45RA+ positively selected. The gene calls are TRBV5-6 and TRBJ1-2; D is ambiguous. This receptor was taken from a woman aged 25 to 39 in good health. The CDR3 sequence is CASSRALYGYTF. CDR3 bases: TGTGCCAGCAGCCGGGCCCTCTATGGCTACACCTTC.